This is a list of T cell receptor beta chains from one sample in a study of cytomegalovirus exposure and HLA in healthy donors. The repertoire was sequenced with immunoSEQ multiplex PCR; TCRdb's copy has only in-frame clones and lacks some. The sample lists about 130,000 clones, about 83% occurring once. Specimen: PBMCs. These receptors all come from a girl aged 2 to 9 in good health and CMV-seronegative. Both conserved end residues are part of each CDR3. The order of the fields is clone size, J gene, V gene, D gene, CDR3 DNA, CDR3 protein. The D gene is left open where the match is weak. The listing skips clone size in some rows; elsewhere it reads once, few, many or a size class.

>NA|TRBJ2-5|TRBV18|TRBD2
TGTGCCAGCTCACCGGACGGACTAGCCTTTCAAGAGACCCAGTACTTC
CASSPDGLAFQETQYF
>NA|TRBJ2-1|TRBV27|NA
TGTGCCAGCAGCACCTCCCGTAGCTCCTACAATGAGCAGTTCTTC
CASSTSRSSYNEQFF
>NA|TRBJ2-7|TRBV6-6|NA
TGTGCCAGCAGTTCCGGACAGTACGAGCAGTACTTC
CASSSGQYEQYF
>NA|TRBJ1-1|TRBV19|NA
TGTGCCACCGCGGGGCGTAACACTGAAGCTTTCTTT
CATAGRNTEAFF
>NA|TRBJ2-2|TRBV18|NA
TGTGCCAGCTCACCAAAGCCTAACACCGGGGAGCTGTTTTTT
CASSPKPNTGELFF
>few|TRBJ1-4|TRBV28|NA
TGTGCCAGCAGTTTCAGGCCCGGACAACAGGGATTTAATGAAAAACTGTTTTTT
CASSFRPGQQGFNEKLFF
>NA|TRBJ2-7|TRBV2|TRBD1
TGTGCCAGCATCCCTGACAGGGTCCACGAGCAGTACTTC
CASIPDRVHEQYF
>once|TRBJ2-7|TRBV10-3|TRBD2
TGTGCCATCAGTGAGTCAGCTAGCGGAAGACTTTGGGAGCAGTACTTC
CAISESASGRLWEQYF
>NA|TRBJ2-2|TRBV6-6|NA
TGTGCCAGCAGTGCGACAGGGAACACCGGGGAGCTGTTTTTT
CASSATGNTGELFF
>NA|TRBJ2-7|TRBV9|TRBD1
TGTGCCAGCAGCGTAGGGGACAGGGGTTACGAGCAGTACTTC
CASSVGDRGYEQYF
>NA|TRBJ2-3|TRBV25-1|TRBD1
TGTGCCAGCAGTGCCCCCGGACAGGGGCAGGGAGATACGCAGTATTTT
CASSAPGQGQGDTQYF
>NA|TRBJ2-3|TRBV7-2|NA
TGTGCCAGCAGCTTAGTAGGGGGGACTAACACAGATACGCAGTATTTT
CASSLVGGTNTDTQYF
>NA|TRBJ1-4|TRBV5-4|TRBD1
TGTGCCAGCAGCTCCGACAGGGGGCTTAATGAAAAACTGTTTTTT
CASSSDRGLNEKLFF
>NA|TRBJ2-1|TRBV7-9|TRBD2
TGTGCCAGCAGCTCCCCTCTAGCGGGAGGGCCCCATGAGCAGTTCTTC
CASSSPLAGGPHEQFF
>NA|TRBJ1-1|TRBV5-4|TRBD1
TGTGCCAGCAGCTTGTTACCTCAGGGGGCCAGGACTGAAGCTTTCTTT
CASSLLPQGARTEAFF
>NA|TRBJ2-3|TRBV7-6|NA
TGTGCCAGCAGCGAGGGGGGAGGGACACTTGATACGCAGTATTTT
CASSEGGGTLDTQYF
>NA|TRBJ2-2|TRBV7-3|TRBD2
TGTGCCAGCAGCTTAACAGGGGAGGGGAGGACCACCGGGGAGCTGTTTTTT
CASSLTGEGRTTGELFF
>NA|TRBJ2-7|TRBV11-2|TRBD2
TGTGCCAGCAGCTTAGCCAGGTCGAGCGGGGGGCTCTCCTACGAGCAGTACTTC
CASSLARSSGGLSYEQYF
>NA|TRBJ2-1|TRBV28|TRBD2
TGTGCCAGCAGTTATGTCCCTAGCGGGAGCTCCTACAATGAGCAGTTCTTC
CASSYVPSGSSYNEQFF
>NA|TRBJ2-7|TRBV11-2|TRBD1
TGTGCCAGCAGCTTTGGGCCGACAGGGAGCGACTTC
CASSFGPTGSDF
>once|TRBJ1-2|TRBV9|NA
TGTGCCAGCAGCGTAGCTACGGACTATTTCTATGGCTACACCTTC
CASSVATDYFYGYTF
>NA|TRBJ1-6|TRBV2|TRBD1
TGTGCCAGCAGGACAGGGACGTATAATTCACCCCTCCACTTT
CASRTGTYNSPLHF
>NA|TRBJ1-4|TRBV9|NA
TGTGCCAGCAGCGTCGGTACAACTAATGAAAAACTGTTTTTT
CASSVGTTNEKLFF
>NA|TRBJ2-5|TRBV6-5|TRBD2
TGTGCCAGCGCCCGACTAGCGGGAGATATCGAGACCCAGTACTTC
CASARLAGDIETQYF
>NA|TRBJ2-3|TRBV6-4|NA
TGTGCCAGCAGGCGGTCGGGGGTTAGCACAGATACGCAGTATTTT
CASRRSGVSTDTQYF
>NA|TRBJ2-3|TRBV19|NA
TGTGCCAGTAGTATTCTTCGGACAGATACGCAGTATTTT
CASSILRTDTQYF
>NA|TRBJ1-1|TRBV9|TRBD1
TGTGCCAGCAGCACCCCCCGACAGGGCGGAATCGGTGAAGCTTTCTTT
CASSTPRQGGIGEAFF
>once|TRBJ1-2|TRBV18|TRBD1
TGTGCCAGCTCACCCTTTCCACAGGGGTGGGAGAATGGCTACACCTTC
CASSPFPQGWENGYTF
>NA|TRBJ2-3|TRBV4-2|TRBD1
TGTGCCAGCAGCCCACAGGGGGAGGCAGATACGCAGTATTTT
CASSPQGEADTQYF
>few|TRBJ1-1|TRBV14|NA
TGTGCCAGCAGCCAGGGCCGGACGGGAAACACTGAAGCTTTCTTT
CASSQGRTGNTEAFF
>NA|TRBJ2-7|TRBV19|TRBD1
TGTGCCAGTAGTATGGACAGGGGTGACGAGCAGTACTTC
CASSMDRGDEQYF
>NA|TRBJ2-4|TRBV11-1|TRBD2
TGTGCCAGCAGCTTAACCGGAGCGGGAGTTCTCGGGAGAAACATTCAGTACTTC
CASSLTGAGVLGRNIQYF
>NA|TRBJ2-5|TRBV15|NA
TGTGCCACCAGCAGAGATGCGTTGGGGCGGGAGACCCAGTACTTC
CATSRDALGRETQYF
>NA|TRBJ2-3|TRBV30|TRBD2
TGTGCCTTGACTAGCGGGGGTTACACAGATACGCAGTATTTT
CALTSGGYTDTQYF
>once|TRBJ2-7|TRBV10-3|NA
TGTGCCATCAGTGAGTCAACTTACGAGCAGTACTTC
CAISESTYEQYF
>NA|TRBJ2-5|TRBV2|TRBD1
TGTGCCAGCAGTGTGTCGAGGGGGCGGGAAGAGACCCAGTACTTC
CASSVSRGREETQYF
>NA|TRBJ2-7|TRBV6-1|TRBD2
TGTGCCAGCAGAGGGACTAGCGTTTCTCCATACGAGCAGTACTTC
CASRGTSVSPYEQYF
>NA|TRBJ1-4|TRBV25-1|TRBD1
TGTGCCAGCAGTCCTTCGGGACAGTCCTATGAAAAACTGTTTTTT
CASSPSGQSYEKLFF